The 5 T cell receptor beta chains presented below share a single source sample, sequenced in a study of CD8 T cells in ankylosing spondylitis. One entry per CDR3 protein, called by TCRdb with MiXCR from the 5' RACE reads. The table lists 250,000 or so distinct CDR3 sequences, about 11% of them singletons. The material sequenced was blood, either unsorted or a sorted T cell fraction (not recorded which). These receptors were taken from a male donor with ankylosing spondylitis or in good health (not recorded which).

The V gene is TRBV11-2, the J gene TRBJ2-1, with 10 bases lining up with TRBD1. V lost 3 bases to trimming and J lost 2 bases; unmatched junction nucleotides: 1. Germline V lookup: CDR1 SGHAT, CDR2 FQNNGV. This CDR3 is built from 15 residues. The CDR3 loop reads CASSFGTGAYNEQFF. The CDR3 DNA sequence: TGTGCCAGCAGCTTCGGGACAGGGGCCTACAATGAGCAGTTCTTC.

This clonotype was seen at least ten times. This CDR3 reads CASSFRTDGRTDTQYF. The CDR3 DNA sequence: TGTGCCAGCAGTTTTAGGACTGATGGACGCACAGATACGCAGTATTTT. The V gene is TRBV28, the J gene TRBJ2-3, with D possibly being TRBD2 (5 bases). The CDR3 runs 16 residues. CDR1 is MDHEN and CDR2 is SYDVKM in the germline V gene. Trimming took 3 bases from V and 1 from J, leaving 14 bases between them. The entire variable domain, with the rest obtained from reference TRBV28 and TRBJ2-3, is as follows: DVKVTQSSRYLVKRTGEKVFLECVQDMDHENMFWYRQDPGLGLRLIYFSYDVKMKEKGDIPEGYSVSREKKERFSLILESASTNQTSMYLCASSFRTDGRTDTQYFGPGTRLTVL.

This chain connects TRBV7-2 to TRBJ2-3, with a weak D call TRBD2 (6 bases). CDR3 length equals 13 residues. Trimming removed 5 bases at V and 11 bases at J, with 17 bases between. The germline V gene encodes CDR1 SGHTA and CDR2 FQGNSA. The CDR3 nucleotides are TGTGCCAGCAGCATCGCCCGGACTAATATGCAGTATTTT. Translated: CASSIARTNMQYF. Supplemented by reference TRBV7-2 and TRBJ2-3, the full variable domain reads GAGVSQSPSNKVTEKGKDVELRCDPISGHTALYWYRQSLGQGLEFLIYFQGNSAPDKSGLPSDRFSAERTGGSVSTLTIQRTQQEDSAVYLCASSIARTNMQYFGPGTRLTVL.

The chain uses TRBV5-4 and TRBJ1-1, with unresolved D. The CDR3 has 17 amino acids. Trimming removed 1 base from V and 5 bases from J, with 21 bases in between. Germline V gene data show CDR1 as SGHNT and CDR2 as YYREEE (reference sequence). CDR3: CASSLREGRRRETEAFF. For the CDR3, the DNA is TGTGCCAGCAGCTTGAGGGAAGGGCGGCGAAGAGAGACTGAAGCTTTCTTT.

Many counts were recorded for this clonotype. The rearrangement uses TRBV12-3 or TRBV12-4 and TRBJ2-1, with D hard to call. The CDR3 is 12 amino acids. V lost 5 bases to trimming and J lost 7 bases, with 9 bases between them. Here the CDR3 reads CASSPLGNEQFF. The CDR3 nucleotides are TGTGCCAGCAGTCCGTTAGGTAATGAGCAGTTCTTC.